A single sample is the source of the 2 T cell receptor beta chains below, sequenced in a study of blood T cell repertoires in COVID-19. Some clones are missing from TCRdb's copy, which holds only in-frame ones; the method was immunoSEQ multiplex PCR. Counted here are 35,000 to 50,000 clones, roughly 85% occurring once; the ten biggest clones make up 13%. The sequencing input was peripheral blood. These receptors all come from a woman aged 65 to 85 in a cohort sampled during active COVID-19.

The V call is TRBV4-1, the J call TRBJ2-5; TRBD2 aligns across 7 bases. The J segment lost 3 bases and the V segment lost 1 base, leaving 8 bases of the junction unmatched. Germline V gene sequence: CDR1 MGHRA, CDR2 YSYEKL. The CDR3 totals 16 residues. The CDR3 DNA is TGCGCCAGCAGCCAAGGGGGGAGGGTGCTCGAAGAGACCCAGTACTTC. Translation gives CASSQGGRVLEETQYF.

The chain links TRBV28 to TRBJ2-5; TRBD2 agrees at 8 bases. Germline values: CDR1 MDHEN, CDR2 SYDVKM. V dropped 7 bases and J dropped 5; count of bases not matched to a gene: 12. This CDR3 contains 15 residues. The CDR3 protein is CASNPFAGGAETQYF. CDR3 nucleotides: TGTGCCAGCAACCCCTTTGCGGGAGGAGCGGAGACCCAGTACTTC.